These 29 T cell receptor beta chains were all obtained from the same sample, sequenced in a study of blood T cell repertoires in COVID-19. The table came from immunoSEQ multiplex PCR; TCRdb's copy has only in-frame clones and leaves some out. Of about 84,000 clones in the sample, 65% to 85% are singletons; the top ten hold over 30%. Material for sequencing was peripheral blood. The source of these receptors is a man older than 75 with active or convalescent COVID-19.

The V and J genes are TRBV6-6 and TRBJ1-3, with TRBD1 identical over 8 bases. V dropped 0 bases and J dropped 4; count of bases not matched to a gene: 5. Germline-derived CDR1 and CDR2 are MNHNY and SVGAGI (reference sequence). This CDR3 region has 16 residues. In DNA form, the CDR3 reads TGTGCCAGCAGTTACTCGAGTCAGGGGGCCGGAAACACCATATATTTT. This translates into CASSYSSQGAGNTIYF.

This clone has just one count. This rearrangement joins TRBV7-2 to TRBJ2-5; 12 bases align to TRBD2. The germline CDR1 and CDR2 sequences are SGHTA and FQGNSA. The CDR3 length is 16 residues. Trimming took 5 bases from V and 4 from J; bases not matched to a gene: 8. CDR3 bases: TGTGCCAGCAGCAGCCCTAGCGGGAGGGCCGGAGAGACCCAGTACTTC. Translating gives CASSSPSGRAGETQYF.

The V call is TRBV2, the J call TRBJ1-4; 8 nucleotides line up with TRBD1. Unmatched junction bases numbered 9, after V lost 8 bases and J lost 7 bases. The CDR3 extends over 14 amino acids. Germline V gene data show CDR1 as SNHLY and CDR2 as FYNNEI. As DNA, the CDR3 is TGTGCCAGCCGCGGGACAGGCGGGAGTGAAAAACTGTTTTTT. Its translation: CASRGTGGSEKLFF.

The chain recombines TRBV6-4 with TRBJ1-2; tentatively, D is TRBD1 (5 bases). CDR3 length: 13 residues. V was clipped by 0 bases and J by 10 bases, with 12 bases between them. Germline-derived CDR1 and CDR2 are MRHNA and SNTAGT. The CDR3 sequence: CASSDSIWGVYTF. The DNA for the CDR3 is TGTGCCAGCAGTGACTCGATATGGGGCGTCTACACCTTC.

This clone showed up many times. CDR3 in DNA: TGTGCCAGCAGCTCGTCGGGCAGGGGGGACGAGCAGTACTTC. Its translation: CASSSSGRGDEQYF. This chain uses TRBV7-9 with TRBJ2-7; D perhaps matches TRBD1 (7 bases). Trimming left V 4 bases short and J 5 bases short, with 15 bases between. The germline gives CDR1 SEHNR, CDR2 FQNEAQ (reference sequence). The CDR3 loop spans 14 amino acids.

V usage is TRBV7-9 and J usage is TRBJ1-5, with 11 bases that match TRBD1. With 5 bases clipped from V and 5 bases from J, the junction kept 2 bases outside the gene matches. The CDR3 has 14 amino acids. CDR1 SEHNR and CDR2 FQNEAQ come from the germline V gene (reference sequence). CDR3 in DNA: TGTGCCAGCAGCGGACAGGGGGCCGATCAGCCCCAGCATTTT. Translation: CASSGQGADQPQHF. The full variable domain, in which reference TRBV7-9 and TRBJ1-5 provide the parts outside the CDR3, is DTGVSQNPRHKITKRGQNVTFRCDPISEHNRLYWYRQTLGQGPEFLTYFQNEAQLEKSRLLSDRFSAERPKGSFSTLEIQRTEQGDSAMYLCASSGQGADQPQHFGDGTRLSIL.

V gene TRBV3-1 (or the pseudogene TRBV3-2) combines with J gene TRBJ2-1; 9 bases match TRBD2. V gave up 1 base and J gave up 7 bases; unmatched junction bases: 5. The CDR3 spans 15 residues. The germline CDR1 and CDR2 sequences are LGHDT and YNNKEL (reference sequence). CDR3 in amino acids: CASSQAQTSGNEQFF. CDR3 DNA sequence: TGTGCCAGCAGCCAAGCCCAGACTAGCGGTAATGAGCAGTTCTTC.

The rearrangement joins TRBV10-3 to TRBJ2-1; the match to TRBD2 covers 7 bases. The CDR3 is 16 amino acids. The V segment lost 3 bases and the J segment 0 bases; nucleotides outside the gene matches: 5. From germline, CDR1 is ENHRY and CDR2 SYGVKD. CDR3 sequence: CAISDRGGSSYNEQFF. The CDR3 DNA is TGTGCCATCAGTGATCGGGGCGGGAGCTCCTACAATGAGCAGTTCTTC.

The chain couples TRBV19 to TRBJ2-7; TRBD2 is a possible D gene (5 bases). The CDR3 runs to 14 residues. CDR1 is LNHDA and CDR2 is SQIVND in the germline V gene (reference sequence). V lost 6 bases, J lost 3 bases, and 15 bases lay in between. DNA of the CDR3: TGTGCCAGTAGGAGAGGAGGAAGTGGCTACGAGCAGTACTTC. Protein product: CASRRGGSGYEQYF. The complete variable domain, with remaining parts taken from reference TRBV19 and TRBJ2-7, reads DGGITQSPKYLFRKEGQNVTLSCEQNLNHDAMYWYRQDPGQGLRLIYYSQIVNDFQKGDIAEGYSVSREKKESFPLTVTSAQKNPTAFYLCASRRGGSGYEQYFGPGTRLTVT.

V usage is TRBV10-3 and J usage is TRBJ2-3, with TRBD2 matching 9 bases. The germline V gene encodes CDR1 ENHRY and CDR2 SYGVKD. The CDR3 spans 17 residues. Trimming took 4 bases from V and 2 from J; bases not matched to a gene: 10. The CDR3 bases are TGTGCCATCAGTGCCTTGCTAGCGGGACCAGCCACAGATACGCAGTATTTT. It translates to CAISALLAGPATDTQYF.

There are many counts of this clone. The chain uses TRBV5-4 and TRBJ2-2; D might be TRBD1 (5 bases). V was trimmed by 4 bases and J by 1 base, leaving 11 bases between them. Germline V gene sequence: CDR1 SGHNT, CDR2 YYREEE (reference sequence). CDR3 length equals 15 residues. The CDR3 loop reads CASSQDTLNTGELFF. The CDR3 region has the DNA TGTGCCAGCAGCCAGGACACCCTGAACACCGGGGAGCTGTTTTTT. Combining the CDR3 with reference TRBV5-4 and TRBJ2-2 gives the whole variable domain ETGVTQSPTHLIKTRGQQVTLRCSSQSGHNTVSWYQQALGQGPQFIFQYYREEENGRGNFPPRFSGLQFPNYSSELNVNALELDDSALYLCASSQDTLNTGELFFGEGSRLTVL.

With regard to this clone: Its ends do not fully match the called genes, so a read error is possible. Written as DNA, the CDR3 is TGTGCCAGTAGTATCGCCAATCGGGAGTGGGACTTT. Translating gives CASSIANREWDF. The chain carries TRBV19 and TRBJ1-1; D remains ambiguous. There are 12 residues in the CDR3. Germline V lookup: CDR1 LNHDA, CDR2 SQIVND (reference sequence).

The V gene is TRBV5-1, the J gene TRBJ1-6; possible D gene TRBD1, 6 bases. Trimming pared 6 bases from V and 9 bases from J, leaving 16 bases between. The germline CDR1 and CDR2 sequences are SGHRS and YFSETQ. The CDR3 covers 14 residues. The CDR3 protein is CASKEDSNVSPLHF. The CDR3 region has the DNA TGCGCCAGCAAGGAGGACAGCAATGTTTCACCCCTCCACTTT.

The chain is built from TRBV28 and TRBJ1-1; no firm D call. This CDR3 comprises 13 residues. The V gene's germline CDR1 is MDHEN and CDR2 SYDVKM. Trimming pared 7 bases from V and 0 bases from J, leaving 9 bases between. In DNA form, the CDR3 reads TGTGCCAGCACCAGGTCCCTGAACACTGAAGCTTTCTTT. Translated: CASTRSLNTEAFF.

The chain carries TRBV5-1 and TRBJ2-7; 7 nucleotides align to TRBD2. The length of the CDR3 is 15 residues. Germline values: CDR1 SGHRS, CDR2 YFSETQ. The V and J ends lost 0 bases and 4 bases, in that order; junction bases with no gene match: 7. CDR3 nucleotide sequence: TGCGCCAGCAGCTTGGATGGGAGGGCCTGGTACGAGCAGTACTTC. It codes for CASSLDGRAWYEQYF.

This sequence joins TRBV13 and TRBJ2-2, with 10 positions matching TRBD2. Germline assignment: CDR1 PRHDT and CDR2 FYEKMQ (reference sequence). The length of the CDR3 is 15 residues. The ends lost 4 bases at V and 6 bases at J; junction bases unmatched: 5. This chain's CDR3 is CASSYPSGSAGELFF. The CDR3 nucleotides read TGTGCCAGCAGCTATCCTAGCGGGAGCGCCGGGGAGCTGTTTTTT.

The chain recombines TRBV23-1 with TRBJ2-7; 12 bases fit TRBD1. TRBV23-1 belongs to the ORF category, with a function that is uncertain. J lost 2 bases, V lost 4 bases, and 9 bases had no gene match. The CDR3 is made up of 17 amino acids. DNA of the CDR3: TGCGCCAGCAGTCCCCTCGGGAGGGACAGGGGGCCCTACGAGCAGTACTTC. Amino acid sequence: CASSPLGRDRGPYEQYF.

This chain uses TRBV15 with TRBJ1-5; TRBD1 might be the D (5 bases). CDR3 length: 15 amino acids. Germline V gene sequence: CDR1 LNHNV, CDR2 YYDKDF (reference sequence). Trimming took off 0 bases at V and 6 bases at J, with 12 bases between the two ends. In DNA, the CDR3 is TGTGCCACCAGCAGAGATTACCAGGGCACTCAGCCCCAGCATTTT. It translates to CATSRDYQGTQPQHF.

The genes are TRBV5-1 and TRBJ1-6, with TRBD1 matching 7 bases. Germline V gene lookup returns CDR1 SGHRS and CDR2 YFSETQ. J lost 2 bases, V lost 3 bases, and 8 bases had no gene match. The CDR3 totals 17 residues. The CDR3 region is CASSSGIDRAYNSPLHF. The CDR3 DNA reads as TGCGCCAGCAGCTCTGGCATCGACAGGGCCTATAATTCACCCCTCCACTTT.

The chain is built from TRBV18 and TRBJ2-3; 7 positions match TRBD2. The CDR3 totals 15 residues. Trimming removed 4 bases from V and 2 bases from J; junction bases left unmatched: 6. Germline V gene data show CDR1 as KGHSH and CDR2 as LQKENI. This CDR3 is CASSQSGDLTDTQYF. The CDR3, as DNA: TGTGCCAGCTCACAGAGCGGGGACCTCACAGATACGCAGTATTTT.

In nucleotides, the CDR3 is TGCGCCAGCAGCTTGGAAGGTTCGGGAGGGCCAGACACCGGGGAGCTGTTTTTT. It is translated as CASSLEGSGGPDTGELFF. V is TRBV5-1 and J is TRBJ2-2; 8 bases are shared with TRBD2. The V and J ends lost 0 bases and 3 bases, in that order; junction bases with no gene match: 10. Germline V gene lookup returns CDR1 SGHRS and CDR2 YFSETQ. This CDR3 is built from 18 residues.

The chain employs TRBV6-6 and TRBJ1-5, with 7 positions matching TRBD1. With V trimmed by 4 bases and J by 2 bases, 8 bases remained unmatched. Germline V CDR1 and CDR2: MNHNY, SVGAGI (reference sequence). There are 16 residues in the CDR3. The CDR3 is CASSSPDRAGNQPQHF. CDR3 bases: TGTGCCAGCAGTTCCCCAGACAGGGCTGGCAATCAGCCCCAGCATTTT.

The J gene is TRBJ1-6, the V gene TRBV9; D unresolved. V was shortened by 0 bases and J by 6 bases, with 10 bases between the two germline ends. The CDR3 has 15 residues. CDR1 and CDR2 (germline): SGDLS, YYNGEE. The CDR3 protein is CASSVVDAGNSPLHF. In nucleotides, the CDR3 is TGTGCCAGCAGCGTAGTGGACGCGGGTAATTCACCCCTCCACTTT.

This chain links TRBV15 with TRBJ1-5; D is perhaps TRBD1 (6 bases). Trimming left V 0 bases short and J 0 bases short, with 12 bases between. This CDR3 contains 17 residues. Germline V gives CDR1 LNHNV, CDR2 YYDKDF (reference sequence). This chain's CDR3 is CATSRDVGTLSNQPQHF. In DNA, the CDR3 is TGTGCCACCAGCAGAGACGTAGGGACACTTAGCAATCAGCCCCAGCATTTT.

The chain couples TRBV14 to TRBJ1-6; D is unclear. The V gene lost 2 bases and the J gene lost 0 bases, with 8 bases spanning the gap. This CDR3 has 16 amino acids. The germline CDR1 and CDR2 sequences are SGHDN and FVKESK. The CDR3 loop is CASSQPLSSYNSPLHF. As DNA, the CDR3 is TGTGCCAGCAGCCAACCTCTGAGCTCCTATAATTCACCCCTCCACTTT.

This rearrangement joins TRBV6-9 to TRBJ1-1, with a tentative D call TRBD1 (6 bases). Per the germline V gene, CDR1 is MNHGY and CDR2 is SVAAGI. The CDR3 sequence is 15 residues long. Trimming removed 4 bases from V and 4 bases from J, with 16 bases in between. CDR3 sequence: CASSSPRNRATEAFF. Here the CDR3 DNA reads TGTGCCAGCAGTTCACCTAGAAACAGGGCCACTGAAGCTTTCTTT.

V is TRBV28 and J is TRBJ1-1, with a possible D match to TRBD1 (5 bases). The V and J ends lost 5 bases and 10 bases respectively, with 17 bases between them. Germline CDR1 and CDR2: MDHEN and SYDVKM. The CDR3 length is 13 residues. CDR3 DNA sequence: TGTGCCAGCAGTCCCCCAGGAGGGGCAGCAGCTTTCTTT. This gives the protein CASSPPGGAAAFF.

This sequence joins TRBV30 and TRBJ2-7; TRBD2 matches at 15 bases. Germline V gene lookup returns CDR1 GTSNPN and CDR2 SVGIG (reference sequence). V lost 3 bases and J lost 9; bases outside the gene matches: 9. The CDR3 runs to 15 residues. The CDR3 loop reads CAWRSGLAGGRRQYF. DNA of the CDR3: TGTGCCTGGAGATCCGGACTAGCGGGGGGGCGGCGGCAGTACTTC.

In this sample, this clone turned up once. The rearrangement uses TRBV25-1 and TRBJ2-3, with 7 nucleotides matching TRBD1. This CDR3 has 16 amino acids. The junction had 7 bases not matched to a gene; V was cut back by 1 base and J by 3 bases. The germline gives CDR1 MGHDK, CDR2 SYGVNS. DNA for the CDR3: TGTGCCAGCAGTGAATCCGGGGACAGATTTACAGATACGCAGTATTTT. Its protein product is CASSESGDRFTDTQYF.